The TCR beta chain under discussion was sequenced for a study of blood T cells in healthy people across ages (dated by TCRdb to between 2014 and 2017). For context, the study as a whole: Template switching captured roughly one uniquely barcoded TCR beta cDNA molecule per two T cells in model experiments. To track age-related changes in TCR beta repertoire diversity, the study relied on deep sequencing normalized with unique cDNA molecular identifiers. Four age groups were formed from the donors: young (average about 16 years), middle-aged (approximately 40), aged (approximately 60) and long-lived (around 80). To avoid experimental bias, donors of different ages were randomly spread across the sequencing lanes. Two additional independent replicas of 1 million unique cDNA reads from the same blood draw were analyzed for two donors (one aged 18 to 30 and one aged 80 or older).

Systemically healthy Caucasian individuals from Russia, roughly 40 in total and aged roughly 6 to 100 years, were included as donors. Each donor gave 9 to 10 milliliters of peripheral blood, collected into EDTA-treated Vacutainer tubes. Ficoll-Paque density-gradient centrifugation was used to isolate PBMCs, with at least 6 million per sample. Trizol reagent was used to extract total RNA from PBMCs, with at least 6 micrograms per sample. For every donor, an aliquot of PBMCs went through flow cytometry to measure the percentages of naive CD45RAhigh/CD27high T cells. Worth noting for this clonotype: This receptor's antigen is unknown. One end of the junction fails to match germline, which may point to a read error.

Points the paper makes about the study in general: Compared with the aged group, the long-lived group had more naive CD4+ T cells, fewer expanded clones and increased TCR diversity, a pattern suggesting age selection. Conclusive comparison of naive and antigen-experienced compartments was prevented by the profiling of bulk unsorted PBMCs. Observed TCR beta diversity per million T cells fell roughly linearly with age, and a significant reduction was already apparent by age around 44. Donor CMV infection status was unknown, potentially confounding age-related changes in expanded clonotypes. Estimates of total diversity from one million sequenced T cells were regarded as lower bounds and underestimates. A strong correlation was found between observed TCR beta diversity and the percentage of naive T cells measured by flow cytometry.

The germline V gene sets CDR1 to LGHNA and CDR2 to YNFKEQ. Including cysteine and phenylalanine, the CDR3 has 16 amino acids. Only the CDR3 DNA stays, 48 bases, in frame from base 1. The method was 5' RACE. The listed sequencing device is Illumina HiSeq 2500. A second PCR of about 6 to 11 cycles was run with a J-beta primer mix and a sample-barcoded 5' primer. A unique molecular identifier was introduced onto each TCR beta cDNA molecule by a template-switch 5' adaptor carrying 12 random nucleotides. At least 2.5 million CDR3-containing paired-end reads were obtained from each sample. The Mint cDNA synthesis kit, primed by a TRBC-specific oligonucleotide, was used to synthesize first-strand cDNA from all RNA. All cDNA was treated with uracil-DNA glycosylase and then went through a first 18-cycle PCR with the universal primers M1SS and BC2_uni_R. In the original analysis: Each sample was normalized by randomly selecting 1 million high-quality reads, each carrying a distinct molecular identifier. Reads sharing molecular identifiers were discarded rather than binned into consensus sequences. CDR3 identification, clonotype clustering and error correction used MiTCR with a Q25 quality threshold and the strictest error-elimination algorithm. Lower-bound total TCR beta diversity was estimated with a nonparametric unseen species model using Euler transformation. TCRdb reanalyzed the raw reads on its own, using fastp at Q25 for trimming and MiXCR for clone calling, and kept in-frame beta chains. All rows with the same CDR3 protein become a single entry with the most common DNA and genes. The V and J calls and clone size come from TCRdb's table, not from the authors' own analysis. This sample is represented by around 650,000 distinct CDR3 sequences; about 34% of them were singletons. The ten largest clones take up 15% of the sample.

The chain uses TRBV4-2 and TRBJ2-1; no D segment can be confidently identified. Source material: blood. The clonotype was recovered from a woman older than 75 in good health. Donor details come from another sample of the same person, matched by shared clones. In nucleotides, the sequence is TGTGCCAGCAGTCAAGATTACGGCAGCTCCTACAATGAGCAGTTCTTC. This yields the protein CASSQDYGSSYNEQFF.